A selection of T cell receptor beta chains follows, all from one sample in a study of vaccination effects on CD4 cells after COVID-19. Repertoires were generated with immunoSEQ multiplex PCR, while TCRdb's copy carries only in-frame clones and drops some. Of more than 40,000 clones in the sample, approximately 70% are singletons; the top ten hold about 28%. These TCRs are of unknown antigen specificity. Source: CD4+ T cells from PBMCs cultured with HCoV-OC43 spike peptides, taken before COVID-19 vaccination. Receptor source: a human donor who received a COVID-19 vaccine. The CDR3 runs from the conserved cysteine through the conserved F or W. Each record gives: V gene, D gene, clone size, CDR3 length, J gene, CDR3 DNA, CDR3 protein. A D gene is named only where the DNA matches it firmly. Where a row states a size, it is once, few, many or the class of an expanded clone; other rows omit it.

V: TRBV2; D: NA; size: NA; length: 14; J: TRBJ1-2; DNA: TGTGCCAGCAGTGAAGTTAGCAGATTAGGAGGCTACACCTTC; CDR3: CASSEVSRLGGYTF
V: TRBV6-1; D: TRBD1; size: NA; length: 17; J: TRBJ1-4; DNA: TGTGCCAGCAGTGACTTTACTAGGACAGGGGGAAATGAAAAACTGTTTTTT; CDR3: CASSDFTRTGGNEKLFF
V: TRBV4-3; D: TRBD1; size: NA; length: 15; J: TRBJ1-2; DNA: TGCGCCAGCAGTCCCAAACCGGGACAGGGGGCTGGCTACACCTTC; CDR3: CASSPKPGQGAGYTF
V: TRBV4-1; D: TRBD1; size: NA; length: 16; J: TRBJ2-7; DNA: TGCGCCAGCAGAGCAACCGGGACAGCCCGGTCCTACGAGCAGTACTTC; CDR3: CASRATGTARSYEQYF
V: TRBV14; D: NA; size: few; length: 13; J: TRBJ2-7; DNA: TGTGCCAGCAGCCAAAATTTGCCCTACGAGCAGTACTTC; CDR3: CASSQNLPYEQYF
V: TRBV15; D: TRBD1; size: NA; length: 14; J: TRBJ1-6; DNA: TGTGCCACCAGCAAAGACAGGGTCAATTCACCCCTCCACTTT; CDR3: CATSKDRVNSPLHF
V: TRBV19; D: NA; size: NA; length: 15; J: TRBJ1-1; DNA: TGTGCCAGTAGTAAAGAGGGTTGGGGTAACACTGAAGCTTTCTTT; CDR3: CASSKEGWGNTEAFF
V: TRBV5-4; D: NA; size: NA; length: 16; J: TRBJ2-2; DNA: TGTGCCAGCAGCTCCGACCAGTTCGCGAACACCGGGGAGCTGTTTTTT; CDR3: CASSSDQFANTGELFF
V: TRBV2; D: NA; size: few; length: 14; J: TRBJ2-1; DNA: TGTGCCAGCAGGAACCGGGCCCAAAACAATGAGCAGTTCTTC; CDR3: CASRNRAQNNEQFF
V: TRBV18; D: NA; size: NA; length: 16; J: TRBJ2-2; DNA: TGTGCCAGCTCACCCCGGCCGGGACAGAACACCGGGGAGCTGTTTTTT; CDR3: CASSPRPGQNTGELFF
V: TRBV15; D: NA; size: NA; length: 15; J: TRBJ2-6; DNA: TGTGCCACCAGCAGACGCACCCCTGGGGCCAACGTCCTGACTTTC; CDR3: CATSRRTPGANVLTF
V: TRBV5-4; D: NA; size: many; length: 16; J: TRBJ2-3; DNA: TGTGCCAGCAGCTCGGGGAGAGGCCGGGTCACAGATACGCAGTATTTT; CDR3: CASSSGRGRVTDTQYF
V: TRBV29-1; D: NA; size: NA; length: 12; J: TRBJ1-2; DNA: TGCAGCGTTGGGGGATTCGACTATGGCTACACCTTC; CDR3: CSVGGFDYGYTF
V: TRBV5-1; D: NA; size: NA; length: 15; J: TRBJ2-3; DNA: TGCGCCAGCAGCTTGGTTGGGGCCCGCACAGATACGCAGTATTTT; CDR3: CASSLVGARTDTQYF
V: TRBV15; D: TRBD2; size: once; length: 17; J: TRBJ2-1; DNA: TGTGCCACCAGCAGAGGGGGGGGAGGGCCGAACTACAATGAGCAGTTCTTC; CDR3: CATSRGGGGPNYNEQFF
V: TRBV29-1; D: NA; size: NA; length: 11; J: TRBJ1-2; DNA: TGCAGCGTCGGGGATCACCGGTCCTACACCTTC; CDR3: CSVGDHRSYTF
V: TRBV7-2; D: NA; size: NA; length: 12; J: TRBJ1-5; DNA: TGTGCCAGCAGCTCTCAAAATCAGCCCCAGCATTTT; CDR3: CASSSQNQPQHF
V: TRBV12-5; D: NA; size: NA; length: 15; J: TRBJ1-5; DNA: TGTGCTAGTGGACTACCCGACACCTTTAATCAGCCCCAGCATTTT; CDR3: CASGLPDTFNQPQHF
V: TRBV6-5; D: NA; size: few; length: 14; J: TRBJ2-2; DNA: TGTGCCAGCAGCCCCGAGTACGGGTCCGGGGAGCTGTTTTTT; CDR3: CASSPEYGSGELFF
V: TRBV6-6; D: TRBD1; size: once; length: 16; J: TRBJ1-2; DNA: TGTGCCAGCAGTCCAGGGGAAGGACAGGGGATTCGAGGCTACACCTTC; CDR3: CASSPGEGQGIRGYTF
V: TRBV6-2/TRBV6-3; D: NA; size: NA; length: 11; J: TRBJ2-7; DNA: TGTGCCAGCAGTTACGAGGGAGAGCAGTACTTC; CDR3: CASSYEGEQYF
V: TRBV28; D: NA; size: once; length: 13; J: TRBJ2-3; DNA: TGTGCCAGCAGGTCGGGGGGCCCAGATACGCAGTATTTT; CDR3: CASRSGGPDTQYF
V: TRBV9; D: NA; size: NA; length: 15; J: TRBJ2-1; DNA: TGTGCCAGCAGCGTAGGGGGGGGCATCCTGGATGAGCAGTTCTTC; CDR3: CASSVGGGILDEQFF
V: TRBV7-2; D: NA; size: NA; length: 13; J: TRBJ2-7; DNA: TGTGCCAGCAGCTTAGTCCTTATCTACGAGCAGTACTTC; CDR3: CASSLVLIYEQYF
V: TRBV14; D: TRBD1; size: once; length: 15; J: TRBJ2-1; DNA: TGTGCCAGCAGCCTCCCCGGGACAGGATTGAATGAGCAGTTCTTC; CDR3: CASSLPGTGLNEQFF
V: TRBV12-5; D: NA; size: NA; length: 13; J: TRBJ2-3; DNA: TGTGCTAGTGGTTGGGCGGGCACAGATACGCAGTATTTT; CDR3: CASGWAGTDTQYF
V: TRBV5-1; D: TRBD2; size: NA; length: 16; J: TRBJ2-2; DNA: TGCGCCAGCAGCTTCGGATCGGGACTAGCGGCTGGGGAGCTGTTTTTT; CDR3: CASSFGSGLAAGELFF
V: TRBV5-1; D: NA; size: few; length: 14; J: TRBJ1-1; DNA: TGCGCCAGCAGCTTGGCCAGTCAGGGAACTGAAGCTTTCTTT; CDR3: CASSLASQGTEAFF
V: TRBV10-3; D: NA; size: NA; length: 12; J: TRBJ1-2; DNA: TGTGCCATCAGTGAGACCAGGGAAGGCTACACCTTC; CDR3: CAISETREGYTF
V: TRBV30; D: NA; size: NA; length: 13; J: TRBJ1-2; DNA: TGTGCCTGGAGTGTACTAGGGAAAAATGGCTACACCTTC; CDR3: CAWSVLGKNGYTF
V: TRBV4-1; D: NA; size: few; length: 15; J: TRBJ1-6; DNA: TGCGCCAGCAGCCAAGAACGCCAGGTCCGTTCACCCCTCCACTTT; CDR3: CASSQERQVRSPLHF
V: TRBV10-3; D: NA; size: NA; length: 12; J: TRBJ2-3; DNA: TGTGCCATCAGTGGACACACAGATACGCAGTATTTT; CDR3: CAISGHTDTQYF
V: TRBV27; D: NA; size: NA; length: 12; J: TRBJ2-1; DNA: NA; CDR3: CASSSSDARRFF
V: TRBV7-2; D: NA; size: few; length: 15; J: TRBJ2-2; DNA: TGTGCCAGCAGCCTTACAGGCGCCGGGGGCGGGGAGCTGTTTTTT; CDR3: CASSLTGAGGGELFF
V: TRBV7-9; D: NA; size: medium-sized; length: 12; J: TRBJ1-1; DNA: TGTGCCAGCAGCTGGGACAACACTGAAGCTTTCTTT; CDR3: CASSWDNTEAFF
V: TRBV6-5; D: NA; size: NA; length: 15; J: TRBJ1-2; DNA: TGTGCCACCCGAGCCGGGGCCGATCGATTCCATGGCTACACCTTC; CDR3: CATRAGADRFHGYTF
V: TRBV30; D: NA; size: few; length: 14; J: TRBJ1-6; DNA: TGTGCCTGCGGACAGAGACGAAATAATTCACCCCTCCACTTT; CDR3: CACGQRRNNSPLHF
V: TRBV7-9; D: TRBD2; size: NA; length: 15; J: TRBJ2-1; DNA: TGTGCCAGCAGCTTTAGGCTAGCGGGAGGGGTTGAGCAGTTCTTC; CDR3: CASSFRLAGGVEQFF
V: TRBV5-1; D: NA; size: NA; length: 11; J: TRBJ1-1; DNA: TGCGCCAGCAGCGCGGGACTTGAAGCTTTCTTT; CDR3: CASSAGLEAFF
V: TRBV30; D: NA; size: NA; length: 12; J: TRBJ1-6; DNA: TGTGCCTGGATGCGGGCGAATTCACCCCTCCACTTT; CDR3: CAWMRANSPLHF
V: TRBV11-2; D: NA; size: few; length: 15; J: TRBJ1-1; DNA: TGTGCCAGCAGCTTAGATCCGTCCATGAACACTGAAGCTTTCTTT; CDR3: CASSLDPSMNTEAFF
V: TRBV2; D: NA; size: once; length: 14; J: TRBJ2-5; DNA: TGTGCCAGCAGGCCCCTCGGGCGGAGGGAGACCCAGTACTTC; CDR3: CASRPLGRRETQYF
V: TRBV18; D: NA; size: NA; length: 14; J: TRBJ1-2; DNA: TGTGCCAGCTCACCTGATGCCGCCAACTATGGCTACACCTTC; CDR3: CASSPDAANYGYTF
V: TRBV2; D: NA; size: NA; length: 15; J: TRBJ2-4; DNA: TGTGCCAGCAGTGAAATAGGGACCGGGTTGGGCATTCAGTACTTC; CDR3: CASSEIGTGLGIQYF
V: TRBV2; D: NA; size: NA; length: 15; J: TRBJ2-7; DNA: TGTGCCAGCAGTGAAGAGGGGTTGGGGGCTAACGAGCAGTACTTC; CDR3: CASSEEGLGANEQYF
V: TRBV6-4; D: NA; size: few; length: 15; J: TRBJ1-4; DNA: TGTGCCAGCAGTGCCAATCCGGGTAGGATTGAAAAACTGTTTTTT; CDR3: CASSANPGRIEKLFF
V: TRBV2; D: NA; size: NA; length: 15; J: TRBJ1-3; DNA: TGTGCCAGCAGGCCTTACCGGGGGCCGGGAAACACCATATATTTT; CDR3: CASRPYRGPGNTIYF
V: TRBV7-2; D: TRBD2; size: NA; length: 15; J: TRBJ2-7; DNA: TGTGCCAGCAGCCCGCGACTAGCGGGGGCCTACGAGCAGTACTTC; CDR3: CASSPRLAGAYEQYF
V: TRBV7-9; D: NA; size: NA; length: 13; J: TRBJ2-3; DNA: TGTGCCAGCAGCTTAGGGACCGGCGATACGCAGTATTTT; CDR3: CASSLGTGDTQYF
V: TRBV9; D: NA; size: NA; length: 14; J: TRBJ1-2; DNA: TGTGCCAGCAGCGTAGACCCAGGAAACTATGGCTACACCTTC; CDR3: CASSVDPGNYGYTF
V: TRBV6-1; D: TRBD1; size: NA; length: 16; J: TRBJ1-5; DNA: TGTGCCAGCAGTGAAAGCCCGGAGGGGGCGAACCAGCCCCAGCATTTT; CDR3: CASSESPEGANQPQHF
V: TRBV3-1/TRBV3-2; D: TRBD1; size: NA; length: 15; J: TRBJ1-4; DNA: TGTGCCAGCAGCCAACGACAGGGGGCAAGGGAAAAACTGTTTTTT; CDR3: CASSQRQGAREKLFF
V: TRBV7-8; D: NA; size: few; length: 12; J: TRBJ2-2; DNA: TGTGCCAGCAGCTTAGGGAGCGGGGAGCTGTTTTTT; CDR3: CASSLGSGELFF
V: TRBV4-2; D: TRBD2; size: few; length: 15; J: TRBJ2-2; DNA: TGTGCCAGCAGCCAGAGCGGGGTGAACACCGGGGAGCTGTTTTTT; CDR3: CASSQSGVNTGELFF
V: TRBV5-6; D: TRBD1; size: NA; length: 16; J: TRBJ1-5; DNA: TGTGCCAGCAGCTTGTCGGACAGGGATAGCAATCAGCCCCAGCATTTT; CDR3: CASSLSDRDSNQPQHF
V: TRBV2; D: NA; size: few; length: 13; J: TRBJ2-1; DNA: TGTGCCAGCAAGAAGCCGGGACGCAATGAGCAGTTCTTC; CDR3: CASKKPGRNEQFF
V: TRBV5-1; D: NA; size: NA; length: 14; J: TRBJ2-1; DNA: TGCGCCAGCAGTGGCTTGAGGGGGAAGAATGAGCAGTTCTTC; CDR3: CASSGLRGKNEQFF
V: TRBV28; D: NA; size: NA; length: 12; J: TRBJ2-7; DNA: TGTGCCAGCAGCCTGGCCCACTACGAGCAGTACTTC; CDR3: CASSLAHYEQYF
V: TRBV18; D: NA; size: few; length: 14; J: TRBJ2-7; DNA: TGTGCCAGCTCGCTATCCCGGGACCTAGGCGAGCAGTACTTC; CDR3: CASSLSRDLGEQYF
V: TRBV12-3/TRBV12-4; D: NA; size: NA; length: 12; J: TRBJ2-3; DNA: TGTGCCAGCAATAAAGGGGGGGATACGCAGTATTTT; CDR3: CASNKGGDTQYF